Listed below are T cell receptor beta chains from one sample, sequenced in a study of Ad26.COV2.S vaccination and SARS-CoV-2 variants. The assay was immunoSEQ multiplex PCR, and TCRdb's table has in-frame clones only and misses some. The repertoire holds about 460,000 clones, with approximately 90% as singletons. The material sequenced was peripheral blood, taken in a trial of Ad26.COV2.S vaccine versus placebo. The receptors were sampled from a person between 18 and 59 years old who received the Ad26.COV2.S COVID-19 vaccine or a placebo. CDR3s include the opening cysteine and the closing phenylalanine or tryptophan. D genes are given only for firm matches. Only part of the rows carry a size: once, few, many, or a class if the clone is expanded.

V: TRBV7-9; size: few; D: NA; J: TRBJ2-7; CDR3: CASSLAEVSYEQYF; DNA: TGTGCCAGCAGCTTAGCAGAGGTCTCCTACGAGCAGTACTTC
V: TRBV7-2; size: NA; D: NA; J: TRBJ1-6; CDR3: CASSLAGMGSSPLHF; DNA: TGTGCCAGCAGCTTAGCGGGGATGGGATCGTCACCCCTCCACTTT
V: TRBV19; size: NA; D: NA; J: TRBJ1-1; CDR3: CASSIERSSTFF; DNA: TGTGCCAGTAGTATAGAGAGGAGTAGCACTTTCTTT
V: TRBV20-1; size: NA; D: NA; J: TRBJ1-1; CDR3: CSALWGNKAFF; DNA: TGCAGTGCCCTGTGGGGAAATAAAGCTTTCTTT
V: TRBV15; size: NA; D: TRBD1; J: TRBJ2-7; CDR3: CATSAGQGAGEQYF; DNA: TGTGCCACCAGCGCGGGACAGGGGGCGGGTGAGCAGTACTTC
V: TRBV6-2/TRBV6-3; size: NA; D: NA; J: TRBJ1-5; CDR3: CASSSRGVDQPQHF; DNA: TGTGCCAGCAGTAGCAGGGGTGTCGATCAGCCCCAGCATTTT
V: TRBV27; size: NA; D: TRBD1; J: TRBJ2-7; CDR3: CASSRRQGSYEQYF; DNA: TGTGCCAGCAGCCGTAGACAGGGGTCCTACGAGCAGTACTTC
V: TRBV13; size: NA; D: NA; J: TRBJ2-7; CDR3: CASSLPTSYEQYF; DNA: TGTGCCAGCAGCTTACCTACGTCCTACGAGCAGTACTTC
V: TRBV5-5; size: NA; D: TRBD2; J: TRBJ2-3; CDR3: CASRGGVAGASTDTQYF; DNA: TGTGCCAGCAGGGGTGGGGTAGCGGGAGCGAGCACAGATACGCAGTATTTT
V: TRBV3-1/TRBV3-2; size: NA; D: TRBD1; J: TRBJ2-7; CDR3: CASSQENGQGYEQYF; DNA: TGTGCCAGCAGCCAAGAGAATGGACAGGGGTACGAGCAGTACTTC
V: TRBV7-9; size: NA; D: TRBD1; J: TRBJ2-1; CDR3: CASSRPGGRYNEQFF; DNA: TGTGCCAGCAGCCGACCAGGGGGACGTTACAATGAGCAGTTCTTC
V: TRBV7-6; size: NA; D: NA; J: TRBJ2-7; CDR3: CASGAGSSYEQYF; DNA: TGTGCCAGCGGGGCCGGAAGCTCCTACGAGCAGTACTTC
V: TRBV13; size: NA; D: TRBD2; J: TRBJ2-2; CDR3: CASAGTSRTGELFF; DNA: TGTGCCAGCGCCGGGACTAGCAGGACCGGGGAGCTGTTTTTT
V: TRBV6-6; size: once; D: TRBD1; J: TRBJ1-2; CDR3: CASSYPGGQHKRGYTF; DNA: TGTGCCAGCAGTTACCCGGGGGGACAGCACAAGAGGGGCTACACCTTC
V: TRBV6-5; size: NA; D: TRBD2; J: TRBJ2-2; CDR3: CASSYASGRSGELFF; DNA: TGTGCCAGCAGTTACGCTAGCGGGAGGTCCGGGGAGCTGTTTTTT
V: TRBV5-8; size: NA; D: NA; J: TRBJ2-7; CDR3: CASSPALQVTYEQYF; DNA: TGTGCCAGCAGCCCCGCACTACAGGTAACCTACGAGCAGTACTTC
V: TRBV5-1; size: NA; D: NA; J: TRBJ1-2; CDR3: CASSTAGAPNYGYTF; DNA: TGCGCCAGCAGCACCGCAGGGGCCCCTAACTATGGCTACACCTTC
V: TRBV19; size: NA; D: TRBD1; J: TRBJ2-7; CDR3: CATRDRDYEQYF; DNA: TGTGCCACCAGGGACAGGGACTACGAGCAGTACTTC
V: TRBV10-2; size: NA; D: NA; J: TRBJ1-5; CDR3: CASSEGLNQPQHF; DNA: TGCGCCAGCAGTGAGGGGCTCAATCAGCCCCAGCATTTT
V: TRBV5-6; size: NA; D: NA; J: TRBJ1-6; CDR3: CASSPRIGNNSPLHF; DNA: TGTGCCAGCAGCCCTCGGATAGGGAACAATTCACCCCTCCACTTT
V: TRBV6-5; size: once; D: NA; J: TRBJ1-2; CDR3: CASRLQGLDYGYTF; DNA: TGTGCCAGCCGCCTCCAGGGGTTAGACTATGGCTACACCTTC
V: TRBV11-3; size: NA; D: NA; J: TRBJ2-1; CDR3: CASSETSRDEQFF; DNA: TGTGCCAGCAGCGAAACGAGTCGTGATGAGCAGTTCTTC